The sequence of this T cell receptor (beta chain) was determined in a study of blood T cells in healthy people across ages. CDR1 is LGHDT, CDR2 YNNKEL, per germline (reference sequence). V was clipped by 5 bases and J by 11 bases; unmatched bases: 9. The CDR3 extends over 14 amino acids. This clonotype was observed a single time. A second about 7 to 12 cycle PCR used barcoded and J-beta primers. MiXCR, applied by TCRdb to the 5' RACE reads, yields one record per CDR3 protein. The table has 600,000 to 800,000 distinct CDR3 sequences, over 40% seen once. The sequencing sample was made of blood. The TCR originated in a woman of 80 years or more in good health. V and J are TRBV3-1 and TRBJ2-5; TRBD2 aligns across 12 bases. The CDR3, as DNA: TGTGCCAGCAGCAGACTAGCGGGAGAGGGAGAGCAGTACTTC. This codes for CASSRLAGEGEQYF.